Listed below are T cell receptor beta chains from one sample, sequenced in a study of CD8+ T cells in alopecia areata. Profiled with immunoSEQ multiplex PCR; TCRdb holds only in-frame clones, not every one. The sample records 90,000 or so clones, 44% being singletons. The sequencing used CD8+ T cells sorted from blood, collected at week 24, from a patient treated with tofacitinib. Receptors originate from a human donor with alopecia areata. The CDR3 runs from the conserved cysteine through the conserved F or W. A D gene is named only where the DNA matches it firmly. Clone size is given for some rows only: seen once, a few or many times, or a class if the clone is expanded.

j_gene: TRBJ2-2; v_gene: TRBV7-9; abundance: few; d_gene: .; CDR3nt: TGTGCCAGCAGCTTAGAAGGGAAGCTAAACACCGGGGAGCTGTTTTTT; CDR3aa: CASSLEGKLNTGELFF
j_gene: TRBJ2-1; v_gene: TRBV27; abundance: .; d_gene: .; CDR3nt: TGTGCCAGCAGTCACGGGACTCTCAATGAGCAGTTCTTC; CDR3aa: CASSHGTLNEQFF
j_gene: TRBJ2-1; v_gene: TRBV29-1; abundance: few; d_gene: .; CDR3nt: TGCAGCGTTGAATACGAGCGAAACAATGAGCAGTTCTTC; CDR3aa: CSVEYERNNEQFF
j_gene: TRBJ2-7; v_gene: TRBV4-1; abundance: .; d_gene: TRBD2; CDR3nt: TGCGCCAGCAGCCAAGAACGGGCTAGCGGGAGAAACGAGCAGTACTTC; CDR3aa: CASSQERASGRNEQYF
j_gene: TRBJ2-3; v_gene: TRBV11-2; abundance: few; d_gene: TRBD1; CDR3nt: TGTGCCAGCAGCTTAGGAACAGGGGGCACAGATACGCAGTATTTT; CDR3aa: CASSLGTGGTDTQYF
j_gene: TRBJ2-1; v_gene: TRBV7-9; abundance: many; d_gene: TRBD1; CDR3nt: TGTGCCAGCACCCAGGGGGCCTACAATGAGCAGTTCTTC; CDR3aa: CASTQGAYNEQFF
j_gene: TRBJ1-5; v_gene: TRBV4-1; abundance: .; d_gene: .; CDR3nt: TGCGCCAGCAGCTCAGACCACGGTAGCAATCAGCCCCAGCATTTT; CDR3aa: CASSSDHGSNQPQHF
j_gene: TRBJ2-1; v_gene: TRBV5-5; abundance: .; d_gene: .; CDR3nt: TGTGCCAGCAGCCATGACTCAATTTACAATGAGCAGTTCTTC; CDR3aa: CASSHDSIYNEQFF
j_gene: TRBJ2-7; v_gene: TRBV10-3; abundance: .; d_gene: .; CDR3nt: TGTGCCATCAGTGAGTTCGGAGGGGCCGAGCAGTACTTC; CDR3aa: CAISEFGGAEQYF
j_gene: TRBJ2-7; v_gene: TRBV9; abundance: .; d_gene: TRBD1; CDR3nt: TGTGCCAGCAGCGCTGGGACCGGGACAGGTTCCTCCTACGAGCAGTACTTC; CDR3aa: CASSAGTGTGSSYEQYF
j_gene: TRBJ2-7; v_gene: TRBV29-1; abundance: .; d_gene: .; CDR3nt: TGCAGCGTTCGACAGGACGGCTACGAGCAGTACTTC; CDR3aa: CSVRQDGYEQYF
j_gene: TRBJ1-1; v_gene: TRBV29-1; abundance: few; d_gene: .; CDR3nt: TGCAGCGTTGTCGACGGGGGGCAACTGGAAGCTTTCTTT; CDR3aa: CSVVDGGQLEAFF
j_gene: TRBJ1-1; v_gene: TRBV4-3; abundance: few; d_gene: .; CDR3nt: TGCGCCAGCAGCCAAGATTTTGAAGCTTTCTTT; CDR3aa: CASSQDFEAFF
j_gene: TRBJ2-1; v_gene: TRBV27; abundance: .; d_gene: TRBD1; CDR3nt: TGTGCCAGCAGTCCGACAGGGGATGCCTACAATGAGCAGTTCTTC; CDR3aa: CASSPTGDAYNEQFF
j_gene: TRBJ2-7; v_gene: TRBV7-6; abundance: few; d_gene: .; CDR3nt: TGTGCCAGCAGCTTATCGGCTAGCTGGGAGGACGAGCAGTACTTC; CDR3aa: CASSLSASWEDEQYF
j_gene: TRBJ2-2; v_gene: TRBV4-3; abundance: once; d_gene: .; CDR3nt: TGCGCCAGCAGCCAAGGCCCCAGGACCGGGGAGCTGTTTTTT; CDR3aa: CASSQGPRTGELFF
j_gene: TRBJ1-3; v_gene: TRBV7-6; abundance: few; d_gene: .; CDR3nt: TGTGCCAGCAGCCCAATAGGACGAAACACCATATATTTT; CDR3aa: CASSPIGRNTIYF
j_gene: TRBJ2-2; v_gene: TRBV29-1; abundance: few; d_gene: .; CDR3nt: TGCAGCGTTGGTGCGCAGAACACCGGGGAGCTGTTTTTT; CDR3aa: CSVGAQNTGELFF
j_gene: TRBJ1-1; v_gene: TRBV9; abundance: few; d_gene: .; CDR3nt: TGTGCCAGCAGCCCGGGACACAAGAACACTGAAGCTTTCTTT; CDR3aa: CASSPGHKNTEAFF
j_gene: TRBJ1-1; v_gene: TRBV9; abundance: few; d_gene: TRBD1; CDR3nt: TGTGCCAGCAGCGCCCCGACAGGGCACACTGAAGCTTTCTTT; CDR3aa: CASSAPTGHTEAFF
j_gene: TRBJ2-7; v_gene: TRBV9; abundance: .; d_gene: .; CDR3nt: TGTGCCAGCAGCGTCTCTAGGTACAGCGAGCAGTACTTC; CDR3aa: CASSVSRYSEQYF
j_gene: TRBJ2-6; v_gene: TRBV5-1; abundance: .; d_gene: .; CDR3nt: TGCGCCAGCTTAGCGGATTCTGGGGCCAACGTCCTGACTTTC; CDR3aa: CASLADSGANVLTF
j_gene: TRBJ2-1; v_gene: TRBV5-6; abundance: few; d_gene: .; CDR3nt: TGTGCCAGCAGCTTGGGGGAAACCTACAATGAGCAGTTCTTC; CDR3aa: CASSLGETYNEQFF
j_gene: TRBJ1-1; v_gene: TRBV5-6; abundance: .; d_gene: .; CDR3nt: TGTGCCAGCAGCTTCCAACCATCCCGTATGAACACTGAAGCTTTCTTT; CDR3aa: CASSFQPSRMNTEAFF
j_gene: TRBJ2-7; v_gene: TRBV29-1; abundance: few; d_gene: .; CDR3nt: TGCAGCGTTACTGACAGGAGCTCCTACGAGCAGTACTTC; CDR3aa: CSVTDRSSYEQYF
j_gene: TRBJ1-4; v_gene: TRBV7-9; abundance: few; d_gene: .; CDR3nt: TGTGCCAGCAGACGGGATGCAACTAATGAAAAACTGTTTTTT; CDR3aa: CASRRDATNEKLFF
j_gene: TRBJ1-1; v_gene: TRBV30; abundance: .; d_gene: .; CDR3nt: TGTGCCTGGGGGGACACCCTTCGGCCAGCTTTCTTT; CDR3aa: CAWGDTLRPAFF
j_gene: TRBJ1-2; v_gene: TRBV6-1; abundance: few; d_gene: .; CDR3nt: TGTGCCAGCAGTGAAATTGATGGGGCCACCAGCTATGGCTACACCTTC; CDR3aa: CASSEIDGATSYGYTF
j_gene: TRBJ2-7; v_gene: TRBV2; abundance: .; d_gene: .; CDR3nt: TGTGCCAGGAGTGCCGCCTCTGGACCCACCACGGTCGGAGAGCAGTACTTC; CDR3aa: CARSAASGPTTVGEQYF
j_gene: TRBJ1-4; v_gene: TRBV28; abundance: .; d_gene: TRBD1; CDR3nt: TGTGCCAGCAGCGTGACGGGACAGGGGGATGAAAAACTGTTTTTT; CDR3aa: CASSVTGQGDEKLFF
j_gene: TRBJ2-3; v_gene: TRBV7-9; abundance: .; d_gene: TRBD2; CDR3nt: TGTGCCAGCAGCGTGACTAGCGGGGTGATTTCAGATACGCAGTATTTT; CDR3aa: CASSVTSGVISDTQYF
j_gene: TRBJ2-1; v_gene: TRBV5-1; abundance: .; d_gene: TRBD1; CDR3nt: TGCGCCAGCAGCCCCGGGACAGGGTTCCCCTACAATGAGCAGTTCTTC; CDR3aa: CASSPGTGFPYNEQFF
j_gene: TRBJ2-3; v_gene: TRBV7-8; abundance: few; d_gene: .; CDR3nt: TGTGCCAGCAGCTTAGGGCATGATAGGGAGTATTTT; CDR3aa: CASSLGHDREYF
j_gene: TRBJ2-7; v_gene: TRBV29-1; abundance: .; d_gene: .; CDR3nt: TGCAGCGTTGAAGGCACCCAGGACAGCTCCTACGAGCAGTACTTC; CDR3aa: CSVEGTQDSSYEQYF
j_gene: TRBJ2-5; v_gene: TRBV29-1; abundance: .; d_gene: .; CDR3nt: TGCAGCGTTGAGGAGGGAGAAGAGACCCAGTACTTC; CDR3aa: CSVEEGEETQYF
j_gene: TRBJ2-1; v_gene: TRBV30; abundance: once; d_gene: .; CDR3nt: TGTGCCTGGAGTGTACGGTCCGGCGGGATACTCTACAATGAGCAGTTCTTC; CDR3aa: CAWSVRSGGILYNEQFF
j_gene: TRBJ2-1; v_gene: TRBV27; abundance: .; d_gene: .; CDR3nt: TGTGCCAGCAGTCTGGCTACCGGGCCTTACAATGAGCAGTTCTTC; CDR3aa: CASSLATGPYNEQFF
j_gene: TRBJ2-5; v_gene: TRBV28; abundance: many; d_gene: .; CDR3nt: TGTGCCGGGGGGCCGGGACAGGAGACCCAGTACTTC; CDR3aa: CAGGPGQETQYF
j_gene: TRBJ2-7; v_gene: TRBV6-4; abundance: once; d_gene: .; CDR3nt: TGTGCCAGCAGCCCCGGGTTCGGCGCCTACGAGCAGTACTTC; CDR3aa: CASSPGFGAYEQYF
j_gene: TRBJ2-7; v_gene: TRBV29-1; abundance: .; d_gene: TRBD2; CDR3nt: TGCAGCGTTGGACTAGCGGGAGTTGAGCAGTACTTC; CDR3aa: CSVGLAGVEQYF
j_gene: TRBJ2-5; v_gene: TRBV15; abundance: few; d_gene: .; CDR3nt: TGTGCCACCAGCAGACCACTCGAGACCCAGTACTTC; CDR3aa: CATSRPLETQYF
j_gene: TRBJ1-2; v_gene: TRBV6-6; abundance: .; d_gene: TRBD1; CDR3nt: TGTGCCAGCAGTTACTTCGACAGGGGCCGAGATGGCTACACCTTC; CDR3aa: CASSYFDRGRDGYTF
j_gene: TRBJ2-3; v_gene: TRBV15; abundance: .; d_gene: .; CDR3nt: TGTGCCACCAGCCGAAAAATCTCTAGCACAGATACGCAGTATTTT; CDR3aa: CATSRKISSTDTQYF
j_gene: TRBJ1-4; v_gene: TRBV7-8; abundance: many; d_gene: .; CDR3nt: TGTGCCAGCAGCCTGGACTGGGGGGATGAAAAACTGTTTTTT; CDR3aa: CASSLDWGDEKLFF
j_gene: TRBJ2-2; v_gene: TRBV5-4; abundance: .; d_gene: .; CDR3nt: TGTGCCAGCAGCTACACCGGGGAGCTGTTTTTT; CDR3aa: CASSYTGELFF
j_gene: TRBJ1-3; v_gene: TRBV29-1; abundance: .; d_gene: .; CDR3nt: TGCAGCGTCCCGGACACGAGCTCTGGAAACACCATATATTTT; CDR3aa: CSVPDTSSGNTIYF
j_gene: TRBJ2-1; v_gene: TRBV5-1; abundance: .; d_gene: TRBD2; CDR3nt: TGCGCCAGCAGCGGCGTGGCGGGAGGGACCAATGAGCAGTTCTTC; CDR3aa: CASSGVAGGTNEQFF
j_gene: TRBJ2-7; v_gene: TRBV4-1; abundance: .; d_gene: TRBD2; CDR3nt: TGCGCCAGTAGTAGCGGGAGAGCCTACGAGCAGTACTTC; CDR3aa: CASSSGRAYEQYF
j_gene: TRBJ1-1; v_gene: TRBV11-2; abundance: .; d_gene: .; CDR3nt: TGTGCCAGCAGCTTTTCAATGAACACTGAAGCTTTCTTT; CDR3aa: CASSFSMNTEAFF
j_gene: TRBJ2-3; v_gene: TRBV29-1; abundance: .; d_gene: .; CDR3nt: TGCAGCGTTGAAGTAAGAAGGGTAAGCGGCACTAGCACAGATACGCAGTATTTT; CDR3aa: CSVEVRRVSGTSTDTQYF
j_gene: TRBJ2-6; v_gene: TRBV7-2; abundance: .; d_gene: .; CDR3nt: TGTGCCAGCAGCAGCCTCCCGCCAGGGGCTGGGGCCAACGTCCTGACTTTC; CDR3aa: CASSSLPPGAGANVLTF
j_gene: TRBJ1-1; v_gene: TRBV4-1; abundance: .; d_gene: .; CDR3nt: TGCGCCAGCAGCCAAGTGGGGTCTTTTGAAGCTTTCTTT; CDR3aa: CASSQVGSFEAFF
j_gene: TRBJ2-7; v_gene: TRBV10-2; abundance: .; d_gene: .; CDR3nt: TGCGCCAGCAGTGAGTTGGATCTAGATTACGAGCAGTACTTC; CDR3aa: CASSELDLDYEQYF
j_gene: TRBJ2-2; v_gene: TRBV5-1; abundance: .; d_gene: .; CDR3nt: TGCGCCAGCAGCTTGGGAGTTGACCACACCGGGGAGCTGTTTTTT; CDR3aa: CASSLGVDHTGELFF
j_gene: TRBJ2-2; v_gene: TRBV29-1; abundance: .; d_gene: TRBD1; CDR3nt: TGCAGCGGCGACAGGGGGAGGTCCGGGGAGCTGTTTTTT; CDR3aa: CSGDRGRSGELFF
j_gene: TRBJ2-7; v_gene: TRBV6-1; abundance: .; d_gene: TRBD2; CDR3nt: TGTGCCAGCGCGCCTGGCGGGAGAGAAGCCTACGAGCAGTACTTC; CDR3aa: CASAPGGREAYEQYF
j_gene: TRBJ2-7; v_gene: TRBV30; abundance: few; d_gene: .; CDR3nt: TGTGCCTGGAGTGTTCTAGGGCTGGGAGAGCAGTACTTC; CDR3aa: CAWSVLGLGEQYF
j_gene: TRBJ2-7; v_gene: TRBV11-2; abundance: few; d_gene: .; CDR3nt: TGTGCCAGCAGCTTGGAAGGGTCACCCTCCTACGAGCAGTACTTC; CDR3aa: CASSLEGSPSYEQYF
j_gene: TRBJ2-7; v_gene: TRBV7-2; abundance: .; d_gene: .; CDR3nt: TGTGCCAGCAGCCAAGCGTACGAGCAGTACTTC; CDR3aa: CASSQAYEQYF